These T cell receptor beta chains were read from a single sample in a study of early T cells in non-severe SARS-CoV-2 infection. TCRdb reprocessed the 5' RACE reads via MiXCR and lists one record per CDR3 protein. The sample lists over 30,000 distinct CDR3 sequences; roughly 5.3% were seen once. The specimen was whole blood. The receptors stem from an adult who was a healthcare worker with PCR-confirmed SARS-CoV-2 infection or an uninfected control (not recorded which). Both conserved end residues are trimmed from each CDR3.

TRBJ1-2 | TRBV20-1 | SASPPNYGYT
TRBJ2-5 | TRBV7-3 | ASSSHGQAQY
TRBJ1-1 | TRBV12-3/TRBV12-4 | ASSHNAAEAF
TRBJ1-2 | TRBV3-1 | ASSAQGQGAGYGYT
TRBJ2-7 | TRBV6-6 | ASSHRGQSYEQY
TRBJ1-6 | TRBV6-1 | ASSDWARGTPLH
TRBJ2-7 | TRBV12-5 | ASGRDTIDEQY
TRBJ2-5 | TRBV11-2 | ASSSRLAEETQY
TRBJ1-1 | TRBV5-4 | ASSLRSTEAF
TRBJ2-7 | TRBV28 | ASHPGRKGPYEQY
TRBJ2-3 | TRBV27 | ASSLYPSAGAQY
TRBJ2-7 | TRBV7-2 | ASSRLRGSSYEQY
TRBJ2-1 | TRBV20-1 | SATDPGGQENEQF
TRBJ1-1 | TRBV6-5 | ASSYSWVAGTEAF
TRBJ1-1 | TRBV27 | ASSLGRGMGEAF
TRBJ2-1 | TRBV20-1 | SARDRRDNEQF
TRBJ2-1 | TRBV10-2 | ASSDRGKGNEQF
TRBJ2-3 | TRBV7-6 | ASSSVEPGLRVDTQY
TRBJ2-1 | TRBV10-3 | ATVLSGSYNEQF
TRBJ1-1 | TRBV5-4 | ASSLLAGVNTEAF
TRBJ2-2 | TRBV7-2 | ASRSGTSGTGELF
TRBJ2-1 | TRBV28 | ASSLEQWREGLGMGEQF
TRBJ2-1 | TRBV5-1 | ASSLRDWGLNEQF
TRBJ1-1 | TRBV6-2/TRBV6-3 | ASSYSMNTEAF
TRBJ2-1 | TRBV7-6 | ASSYYGDEQF
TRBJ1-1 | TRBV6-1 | AGGNIGGKNTEAF
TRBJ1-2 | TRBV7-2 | ASTPNLDSYGYT
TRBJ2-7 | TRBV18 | ASSPPRTTYEQY
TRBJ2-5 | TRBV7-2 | ASSYQRGPQETQY
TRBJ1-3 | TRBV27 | ASSRTYSPTYGNTIY
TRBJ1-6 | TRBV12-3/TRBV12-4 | ASSLFYSSNSPLH
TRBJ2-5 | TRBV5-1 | ASSQSMGQETQY
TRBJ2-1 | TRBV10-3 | AITSGTSGVRNEQF
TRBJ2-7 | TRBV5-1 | ASSLGDGTYEQY
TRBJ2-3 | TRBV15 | ATSRVGGVPDTQY
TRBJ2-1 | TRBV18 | ASSPGGSYNEQF
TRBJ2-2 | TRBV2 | ANKLDYTGELF
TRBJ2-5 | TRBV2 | ASSQGETQY
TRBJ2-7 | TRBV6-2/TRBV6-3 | ASSYPETGFYEQY
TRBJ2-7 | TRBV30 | AWSVQGYEQY
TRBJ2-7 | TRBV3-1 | ASRGEGAGSYEQY
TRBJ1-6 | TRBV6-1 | ASSEFVQGGSPLH
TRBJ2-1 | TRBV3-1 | ASSQVERAGDNEQF
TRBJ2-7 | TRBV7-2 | ASSPSLGRGREQY
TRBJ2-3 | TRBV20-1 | SAWTGGLTDTQY